Listed below are T cell receptor beta chains from one sample, sequenced in a study of early T cells in non-severe SARS-CoV-2 infection. From the 5' RACE reads, TCRdb called clonotypes with MiXCR, one entry per CDR3 protein. The data show some 80,000 distinct CDR3 sequences, around 13% seen once. The sample taken for sequencing was whole blood. The origin of the receptors is an adult who was a healthcare worker with PCR-confirmed SARS-CoV-2 infection or an uninfected control (not recorded which). The CDR3 runs from the conserved cysteine through the conserved F or W. D genes are given only for firm matches. Clone size is given for some rows only: seen once, a few or many times, or a class if the clone is expanded.

CDR3 protein: CASSVTGKISYEQYF; CDR3 DNA: TGTGCCAGCAGCGTCACAGGTAAAATCTCCTACGAGCAGTACTTC; V gene: TRBV6-1; D gene: -; clone size: -; J gene: TRBJ2-7
CDR3 protein: CASSDFGHQPQHF; CDR3 DNA: TGCGCCAGCAGTGACTTCGGCCACCAGCCCCAGCATTTT; V gene: TRBV10-1; D gene: -; clone size: -; J gene: TRBJ1-5
CDR3 protein: CASSYSKIGEPAYNSPLHF; CDR3 DNA: TGTGCCAGCAGTTACTCGAAGATTGGGGAGCCCGCGTATAATTCACCCCTCCACTTT; V gene: TRBV6-2/TRBV6-3; D gene: -; clone size: -; J gene: TRBJ1-6
CDR3 protein: CASAVGQYYGYTF; CDR3 DNA: TGTGCCAGCGCCGTAGGACAGTACTATGGCTACACCTTC; V gene: TRBV7-2; D gene: -; clone size: few; J gene: TRBJ1-2
CDR3 protein: CSARDPGLSQETQYF; CDR3 DNA: TGCAGTGCTAGGGATCCGGGACTGTCCCAAGAGACCCAGTACTTC; V gene: TRBV20-1; D gene: -; clone size: many; J gene: TRBJ2-5
CDR3 protein: CASSQDFGGTRARDNEQFF; CDR3 DNA: TGCGCCAGCAGCCAAGATTTCGGAGGGACAAGGGCCAGAGACAATGAGCAGTTCTTC; V gene: TRBV4-1; D gene: -; clone size: -; J gene: TRBJ2-1
CDR3 protein: CAWRDNSNQPQHF; CDR3 DNA: TGTGCCTGGAGGGATAATAGCAATCAGCCCCAGCATTTT; V gene: TRBV30; D gene: -; clone size: -; J gene: TRBJ1-5
CDR3 protein: CASSILGTGVGNQPQHF; CDR3 DNA: TGTGCCAGTAGTATATTGGGGACAGGGGTGGGCAATCAGCCCCAGCATTTT; V gene: TRBV19; D gene: TRBD1; clone size: many; J gene: TRBJ1-5
CDR3 protein: CASSPGSAGDNTEAFF; CDR3 DNA: TGTGCCAGCTCACCTGGGTCGGCAGGAGATAACACTGAAGCTTTCTTT; V gene: TRBV18; D gene: -; clone size: many; J gene: TRBJ1-1
CDR3 protein: CAISELWGTEAFF; CDR3 DNA: TGTGCCATCAGTGAGTTATGGGGGACTGAAGCTTTCTTT; V gene: TRBV10-3; D gene: -; clone size: -; J gene: TRBJ1-1
CDR3 protein: CASSPPGLKMVFF; CDR3 DNA: TGTGCCAGCAGCCCTCCGGGACTTAAGATGGTGTTTTTT; V gene: TRBV7-2; D gene: -; clone size: many; J gene: TRBJ1-4
CDR3 protein: CASSVDARDEKLFF; CDR3 DNA: TGTGCCAGCAGCGTAGATGCGCGGGATGAAAAACTGTTTTTT; V gene: TRBV9; D gene: -; clone size: -; J gene: TRBJ1-4
CDR3 protein: CASSLMSTGYGYTF; CDR3 DNA: TGTGCCAGCAGCTTAATGTCCACTGGGTATGGCTACACCTTC; V gene: TRBV7-8; D gene: -; clone size: many; J gene: TRBJ1-2
CDR3 protein: CSVGGAGLSYEQYF; CDR3 DNA: TGCAGCGTTGGAGGGGCAGGGCTCTCCTACGAGCAGTACTTC; V gene: TRBV29-1; D gene: -; clone size: -; J gene: TRBJ2-7
CDR3 protein: CASSYSMFDEKLFF; CDR3 DNA: TGTGCCAGCAGTTACTCGATGTTTGATGAAAAACTGTTTTTT; V gene: TRBV6-5; D gene: -; clone size: many; J gene: TRBJ1-4
CDR3 protein: CASSESIILETQYF; CDR3 DNA: TGTGCCAGCAGTGAAAGTATTATCCTAGAGACCCAGTACTTC; V gene: TRBV6-1; D gene: -; clone size: many; J gene: TRBJ2-5
CDR3 protein: CASSVVGGTATTQYF; CDR3 DNA: TGTGCCAGCAGCGTAGTAGGGGGGACAGCCACGACCCAGTACTTC; V gene: TRBV9; D gene: -; clone size: few; J gene: TRBJ2-5
CDR3 protein: CASSQVNMGRNEQFF; CDR3 DNA: TGTGCCAGCAGCCAAGTTAATATGGGCCGCAATGAGCAGTTCTTC; V gene: TRBV3-1; D gene: -; clone size: -; J gene: TRBJ2-1
CDR3 protein: CASTPGQRSTEAFF; CDR3 DNA: TGTGCCAGCACCCCTGGACAGAGGTCGACTGAAGCTTTCTTT; V gene: TRBV9; D gene: -; clone size: many; J gene: TRBJ1-1
CDR3 protein: CAWSNGPNTEAFF; CDR3 DNA: TGTGCCTGGAGTAACGGGCCGAACACTGAAGCTTTCTTT; V gene: TRBV30; D gene: -; clone size: few; J gene: TRBJ1-1
CDR3 protein: CASSAGGPTNTGELFF; CDR3 DNA: TGTGCCAGCAGCGCCGGGGGGCCAACGAACACCGGGGAGCTGTTTTTT; V gene: TRBV7-9; D gene: -; clone size: few; J gene: TRBJ2-2
CDR3 protein: CASSYPTTGGVYEQYF; CDR3 DNA: TGTGCCAGCAGTTACCCTACGACAGGGGGGGTCTACGAGCAGTACTTC; V gene: TRBV6-5; D gene: TRBD1; clone size: -; J gene: TRBJ2-7
CDR3 protein: CSVIPGPWNEQFF; CDR3 DNA: TGCAGCGTCATCCCCGGACCATGGAATGAGCAGTTCTTC; V gene: TRBV29-1; D gene: -; clone size: many; J gene: TRBJ2-1
CDR3 protein: CASTRPGLQETQYF; CDR3 DNA: TGTGCCAGCACCCGCCCGGGATTACAAGAGACCCAGTACTTC; V gene: TRBV7-9; D gene: -; clone size: few; J gene: TRBJ2-5
CDR3 protein: CASGPLGALAKNIQYF; CDR3 DNA: TGTGCCAGCGGGCCTTTGGGGGCCCTAGCCAAAAACATTCAGTACTTC; V gene: TRBV6-5; D gene: -; clone size: -; J gene: TRBJ2-4
CDR3 protein: CASSQDLRGRGINIQYF; CDR3 DNA: TGCGCCAGCAGCCAAGATCTTAGGGGTAGGGGTATAAACATTCAGTACTTC; V gene: TRBV4-3; D gene: -; clone size: few; J gene: TRBJ2-4
CDR3 protein: CASSPSWVAQGGAFF; CDR3 DNA: TGTGCCAGCAGTCCGTCGTGGGTAGCCCAAGGCGGAGCTTTCTTT; V gene: TRBV27; D gene: -; clone size: many; J gene: TRBJ1-1
CDR3 protein: CASSLRGNEQFF; CDR3 DNA: TGTGCCAGCAGCTTACGGGGCAATGAGCAGTTCTTC; V gene: TRBV7-2; D gene: -; clone size: many; J gene: TRBJ2-1
CDR3 protein: CASSLVVGTGATDTQYF; CDR3 DNA: TGCGCCAGCAGCTTGGTCGTCGGGACAGGGGCGACAGATACGCAGTATTTT; V gene: TRBV5-1; D gene: TRBD1; clone size: -; J gene: TRBJ2-3
CDR3 protein: CSARKALQGPDTGELFF; CDR3 DNA: TGCAGTGCTCGAAAGGCCCTACAGGGTCCAGACACCGGGGAGCTGTTTTTT; V gene: TRBV20-1; D gene: -; clone size: many; J gene: TRBJ2-2
CDR3 protein: CASSLGQNGQPQHF; CDR3 DNA: TGTGCCAGCAGCTTAGGACAGAATGGCCAGCCCCAGCATTTT; V gene: TRBV11-2; D gene: -; clone size: few; J gene: TRBJ1-5
CDR3 protein: CSAREGRAGETQYF; CDR3 DNA: TGCAGTGCTAGAGAGGGCAGGGCGGGAGAGACCCAGTACTTC; V gene: TRBV20-1; D gene: -; clone size: few; J gene: TRBJ2-5
CDR3 protein: CASSRTGAITQPQHF; CDR3 DNA: TGTGCCAGCAGCAGGACAGGGGCTATCACACAGCCCCAGCATTTT; V gene: TRBV6-2/TRBV6-3; D gene: TRBD1; clone size: -; J gene: TRBJ1-5
CDR3 protein: CASSSSRDLYNSPLHF; CDR3 DNA: TGTGCCAGCAGCTCTAGCCGGGACCTCTATAATTCACCCCTCCACTTT; V gene: TRBV7-6; D gene: -; clone size: many; J gene: TRBJ1-6
CDR3 protein: CASSTQGSLTGELFF; CDR3 DNA: TGTGCCAGCAGCACACAAGGATCCCTGACCGGGGAGCTGTTTTTT; V gene: TRBV7-2; D gene: -; clone size: many; J gene: TRBJ2-2
CDR3 protein: CASTGDLNTEAFF; CDR3 DNA: TGTGCCAGCACTGGGGATTTGAACACTGAAGCTTTCTTT; V gene: TRBV7-9; D gene: -; clone size: many; J gene: TRBJ1-1
CDR3 protein: CSVEDRLGLNTEAFF; CDR3 DNA: TGCAGCGTTGAAGATCGCTTAGGGTTGAACACTGAAGCTTTCTTT; V gene: TRBV29-1; D gene: -; clone size: many; J gene: TRBJ1-1
CDR3 protein: CSVARGGNTIYF; CDR3 DNA: TGCAGCGTTGCACGAGGGGGAAACACCATATATTTT; V gene: TRBV29-1; D gene: -; clone size: once; J gene: TRBJ1-3
CDR3 protein: CAWSGQGALSAEAFF; CDR3 DNA: TGTGCCTGGAGTGGACAGGGGGCTTTATCGGCTGAAGCTTTCTTT; V gene: TRBV30; D gene: TRBD1; clone size: -; J gene: TRBJ1-1
CDR3 protein: CASSLGSRGPYQPQHF; CDR3 DNA: TGTGCCAGCAGCTTAGGAAGTAGGGGGCCCTATCAGCCCCAGCATTTT; V gene: TRBV7-6; D gene: TRBD1; clone size: many; J gene: TRBJ1-5
CDR3 protein: CASSLGHSGGPNLGTGELFF; CDR3 DNA: TGTGCCAGCAGCTTAGGGCACAGTGGGGGCCCCAATCTAGGCACCGGGGAGCTGTTTTTT; V gene: TRBV7-2; D gene: -; clone size: few; J gene: TRBJ2-2
CDR3 protein: CASSVADTTTKFF; CDR3 DNA: TGTGCCAGCAGCGTAGCGGACACCACTACGAAATTTTTT; V gene: TRBV9; D gene: -; clone size: -; J gene: TRBJ1-5
CDR3 protein: CASSSNRDRGATTNEKLFF; CDR3 DNA: TGTGCCAGCAGCTCAAACCGGGACAGGGGGGCAACAACTAATGAAAAACTGTTTTTT; V gene: TRBV11-2; D gene: TRBD1; clone size: many; J gene: TRBJ1-4
CDR3 protein: CASSPGLAGGRLGETQYF; CDR3 DNA: TGTGCCAGCAGTCCCGGACTAGCGGGGGGGCGATTGGGAGAGACCCAGTACTTC; V gene: TRBV12-3/TRBV12-4; D gene: TRBD2; clone size: many; J gene: TRBJ2-5
CDR3 protein: CASSSWVRGEVNEQFF; CDR3 DNA: TGTGCCAGCAGTTCCTGGGTCCGAGGAGAAGTCAATGAGCAGTTCTTC; V gene: TRBV12-3/TRBV12-4; D gene: -; clone size: few; J gene: TRBJ2-1
CDR3 protein: CASSDPGTDYGYTF; CDR3 DNA: TGTGCCAGTAGTGACCCTGGGACAGACTATGGCTACACCTTC; V gene: TRBV19; D gene: TRBD1; clone size: many; J gene: TRBJ1-2
CDR3 protein: CASSRGDDPTEAFF; CDR3 DNA: TGTGCCAGCAGTAGGGGGGACGATCCCACTGAAGCTTTCTTT; V gene: TRBV6-6; D gene: -; clone size: few; J gene: TRBJ1-1
CDR3 protein: CASSPRGRRVYGYTF; CDR3 DNA: TGTGCCAGTAGTCCGAGGGGGCGCCGTGTCTATGGCTACACCTTC; V gene: TRBV19; D gene: TRBD1; clone size: many; J gene: TRBJ1-2
CDR3 protein: CASSLRTGVPSGNTIYF; CDR3 DNA: TGTGCCAGCAGCTTGCGGACAGGGGTCCCCTCTGGAAACACCATATATTTT; V gene: TRBV5-6; D gene: TRBD1; clone size: many; J gene: TRBJ1-3
CDR3 protein: CACDGTGRYNEQFF; CDR3 DNA: TGTGCCTGCGATGGGACGGGCCGATACAATGAGCAGTTCTTC; V gene: TRBV30; D gene: -; clone size: few; J gene: TRBJ2-1
CDR3 protein: CASSISHTGTVYGYTF; CDR3 DNA: TGTGCCAGCAGCATATCCCACACAGGGACGGTCTATGGCTACACCTTC; V gene: TRBV7-9; D gene: -; clone size: few; J gene: TRBJ1-2
CDR3 protein: CASSLYATNEKLFF; CDR3 DNA: TGTGCCAGCAGCTTGTACGCAACTAATGAAAAACTGTTTTTT; V gene: TRBV11-2; D gene: -; clone size: few; J gene: TRBJ1-4
CDR3 protein: CASRVGPPPQHF; CDR3 DNA: TGTGCCAGCAGAGTGGGCCCTCCGCCCCAGCATTTT; V gene: TRBV6-6; D gene: -; clone size: -; J gene: TRBJ1-5
CDR3 protein: CSARVPVINEQFF; CDR3 DNA: TGCAGTGCTAGAGTCCCGGTCATCAATGAGCAGTTCTTC; V gene: TRBV20-1; D gene: -; clone size: few; J gene: TRBJ2-1
CDR3 protein: CSAWTDAPETQYF; CDR3 DNA: TGCAGTGCTTGGACGGACGCACCAGAGACCCAGTACTTC; V gene: TRBV20-1; D gene: -; clone size: -; J gene: TRBJ2-5
CDR3 protein: CSVSEGSGGLGAGEQFF; CDR3 DNA: TGCAGCGTCTCCGAGGGTAGCGGGGGCTTAGGGGCGGGAGAGCAGTTCTTC; V gene: TRBV29-1; D gene: TRBD2; clone size: many; J gene: TRBJ2-1
CDR3 protein: CASSRERGSSYNEQFF; CDR3 DNA: TGTGCCAGCAGCCGAGAGCGGGGGAGCTCCTACAATGAGCAGTTCTTC; V gene: TRBV7-2; D gene: TRBD2; clone size: many; J gene: TRBJ2-1
CDR3 protein: CASSFDGPQPQHF; CDR3 DNA: TGCGCCAGCAGCTTTGATGGGCCTCAGCCCCAGCATTTT; V gene: TRBV5-1; D gene: -; clone size: many; J gene: TRBJ1-5
CDR3 protein: CSASRQFF; CDR3 DNA: TGCAGTGCTAGTAGGCAGTTCTTC; V gene: TRBV20-1; D gene: -; clone size: few; J gene: TRBJ2-1